The next 18 T cell receptor beta chains were all read from a single sample in a study of T cells in Graves' hyperthyroidism and ophthalmopathy. RNA transcripts gave rise to amplified TCR beta CDR3 regions. The TCR CDR3 was amplified in a first-round RT-PCR using the HTBI primer set. TCRdb processed the multiplex PCR reads anew with MiXCR; each CDR3 protein has one entry. The sample has about 400,000 distinct CDR3 sequences, nearly 15% seen once. Material: blood. The receptors here all came from a woman aged 60-75 years with Graves' ophthalmopathy.

This clonotype was observed many times. The chain employs TRBV5-1 and TRBJ2-5; weak D call: TRBD1 (6 bases). Germline loops: CDR1 SGHRS, CDR2 YFSETQ. V lost 6 bases and J 4 bases, leaving 19 bases between the germline ends. The CDR3 has 15 amino acids. In nucleotides, the CDR3 is TGCGCCAGCAACCCGTGGGGGCCAGAGGGAGAGACCCAGTACTTC. As protein: CASNPWGPEGETQYF.

In its sample, this clonotype was seen many times. The chain carries TRBV30 and TRBJ2-1; D gene uncertain. The CDR3 covers 16 residues. Trimming pared 0 bases from V and 4 bases from J, leaving 16 bases between. Germline V gene lookup returns CDR1 GTSNPN and CDR2 SVGIG (reference sequence). The CDR3 coding sequence is TGTGCCTGGAGTGTACTGAGCACGGGCCATTACAATGAGCAGTTCTTC. This sequence encodes CAWSVLSTGHYNEQFF.

Turning to this clonotype: Here the CDR3 omits its conserved ending phenylalanine or tryptophan, so a read error is the likely source. The CDR3 DNA sequence: TGTGCCAGCAGCCCTGCGGGACTAGCGAATCGCCTAGCCAAAACCATTCAGTACCTC. Translated, it gives CASSPAGLANRLAKTIQYL. The rearrangement links TRBV27 to TRBJ2-4; TRBD2 matches at 10 bases. CDR1 and CDR2 (germline): MNHEY, SMNVEV (reference sequence). The CDR3 contains 19 residues.

This chain connects TRBV4-1 to TRBJ2-1; D is unresolved. Deletions cut 0 bases from V and 2 bases from J, with 11 bases between. CDR1 MGHRA and CDR2 YSYEKL come from the germline V gene. There are 16 residues in the CDR3. CDR3 region: CASSQEGRLTYNEQFF. The CDR3 DNA is TGCGCCAGCAGCCAAGAGGGTCGCCTCACCTACAATGAGCAGTTCTTC.

The rearrangement uses TRBV28 and TRBJ1-1; D possibly corresponds to TRBD1 (6 bases). This CDR3 has 15 amino acids. CDR1 is MDHEN and CDR2 is SYDVKM in the germline V gene. Trimming removed 6 bases from V and 1 base from J, with 15 bases in between. DNA of the CDR3: TGTGCCAGCAGCCCGCCTCCCAGGGGGAACACTGAAGCTTTCTTT. This sequence encodes CASSPPPRGNTEAFF.

This clonotype turned up a few times. The chain combines TRBV7-8 with TRBJ2-1; tentative D call: TRBD2 (5 bases). CDR3 size: 14 residues. Per germline, CDR1 SGHVS and CDR2 FQNEAQ. V lost 2 bases and J lost 5, with 10 bases in between. The CDR3 loop is CASSLRLADNEQFF. The CDR3 nucleotides are TGTGCCAGCAGCTTAAGGCTAGCAGACAATGAGCAGTTCTTC.

At least ten counts were recorded for this clonotype. The rearrangement links TRBV12-3 or TRBV12-4 to TRBJ2-3; 12 bases are a match to TRBD2. J lost 2 bases, V lost 4 bases, and 4 bases had no gene match. The length of the CDR3 is 16 residues. CDR3 coding DNA: TGTGCCAGCAGTTCAGGACTAGCGGGGAACACAGATACGCAGTATTTT. Its translation is CASSSGLAGNTDTQYF.

The chain has TRBV5-1 and TRBJ1-1, with a possible D match to TRBD1 (5 bases). V was cut by 4 bases and J by 1 base, with 14 bases left in between. This CDR3 has 15 residues. Germline V lookup: CDR1 SGHRS, CDR2 YFSETQ. The chain's CDR3 is CASSGGIGENTEAFF. CDR3 sequence (DNA): TGCGCCAGCAGCGGGGGAATAGGAGAGAACACTGAAGCTTTCTTT. Full variable domain (missing parts from reference TRBV5-1 and TRBJ1-1): KAGVTQTPRYLIKTRGQQVTLSCSPISGHRSVSWYQQTPGQGLQFLFEYFSETQRNKGNFPGRFSGRQFSNSRSEMNVSTLELGDSALYLCASSGGIGENTEAFFGQGTRLTVV.

The J gene is TRBJ2-7, the V gene TRBV27; 11 bases align to TRBD1. The CDR3 runs to 15 residues. CDR1 is MNHEY and CDR2 is SMNVEV in the germline V gene (reference sequence). V shed 6 bases and J 5 bases; nucleotides not matched to a gene: 9. Written as DNA, the CDR3 is TGTGCCAGCAGCGACAGGGACAGGGGGGGCCACGAGCAGTACTTC. Translating gives CASSDRDRGGHEQYF.

The sample holds a few counts of this clonotype. The chain combines TRBV5-1 with TRBJ1-5, with D possibly TRBD1 on 5 matching bases. The V end was cut by 0 bases, the J end by 3 bases, with 7 bases between. Germline CDR1 reads SGHRS; CDR2 reads YFSETQ. The CDR3 length is 14 residues. CDR3 DNA: TGCGCCAGCAGCTTGGCGGGGGACAATCAGCCCCAGCATTTT. Amino acid sequence: CASSLAGDNQPQHF.

There are many counts of this clonotype. This rearrangement joins TRBV2 to TRBJ2-3, with D hard to call. Germline-derived CDR1 and CDR2 are SNHLY and FYNNEI. CDR3 size: 13 residues. Trimming stripped 6 bases from V and 2 bases from J, with 9 bases between. CDR3 region: CASSPLLTDTQYF. CDR3 DNA sequence: TGTGCCAGCAGCCCACTACTCACAGATACGCAGTATTTT. The whole variable domain, remainder taken from reference TRBV2 and TRBJ2-3, is EPEVTQTPSHQVTQMGQEVILRCVPISNHLYFYWYRQILGQKVEFLVSFYNNEISEKSEIFDDQFSVERPDGSNFTLKIRSTKLEDSAMYFCASSPLLTDTQYFGPGTRLTVL.

This clonotype was counted many times. The gene calls are TRBV20-1 and TRBJ2-5; 11 bases agree with TRBD2. The V segment lost 4 bases and the J segment 2 bases; nucleotides outside the gene matches: 3. CDR1 and CDR2 (germline): DFQATT, SNEGSKA (reference sequence). The CDR3 has 14 residues. This CDR3 reads CSATRLAGQETQYF. The CDR3, as DNA: TGCAGTGCTACTAGACTAGCGGGGCAAGAGACCCAGTACTTC.

This clonotype was counted between two and nine times. The CDR3 DNA reads as TGCGCCAGCAGTGCGGCAGGGACAGATACGCAGTATTTT. This gives the protein CASSAAGTDTQYF. This sequence joins TRBV10-2 and TRBJ2-3, with D perhaps TRBD1 (5 bases). Trimming took 4 bases from V and 3 from J, leaving 8 bases between them. Germline lookup yields CDR1 WSHSY and CDR2 SAAADI. The CDR3 consists of 13 residues.

This clonotype was recorded at least ten times. In DNA form, the CDR3 reads TGCAGTGCTAGGGACCTCCGGCAATCCTACGAGCAGTACTTC. Translation: CSARDLRQSYEQYF. This chain connects TRBV20-1 to TRBJ2-7; D is unresolved. Looked up from germline, CDR1 is DFQATT and CDR2 is SNEGSKA (reference sequence). Trimming took off 3 bases at V and 1 base at J, with 13 bases between the two ends. This CDR3 is 14 amino acids long.

As for this clonotype: A read error may explain this, as a much larger clone is one base away. CDR3 loop: CASTRQGGNAEAFF. DNA of the CDR3: TGTGCCAGCACCCGACAGGGGGGGAACGCTGAAGCTTTCTTT. The rearrangement joins TRBV12-3 or TRBV12-4 to TRBJ1-1; 9 bases map to TRBD1. The CDR3 length is 14 residues.

This clonotype has at least ten counts. V is TRBV20-1 and J is TRBJ1-1; 8 nucleotides align to TRBD1. Trimming cost V 3 bases and J 4 bases; bases outside gene matches: 10. CDR3 length: 15 amino acids. CDR1 DFQATT and CDR2 SNEGSKA come from the germline V gene (reference sequence). CDR3 DNA: TGCAGTGCTAGTCCCCCGACAGGGGTTGGCACTGAAGCTTTCTTT. Protein product: CSASPPTGVGTEAFF.

This clonotype was seen at least ten times. V gene TRBV7-9 combines with J gene TRBJ1-1, with D perhaps matching TRBD1 (6 bases). Deletions cut 5 bases from V and 1 base from J, with 11 bases between. From germline, CDR1 is SEHNR and CDR2 FQNEAQ (reference sequence). The CDR3 is 14 residues long. The CDR3 loop is CASSLTGTNTEAFF. The CDR3 nucleotides read TGTGCCAGCAGCCTAACAGGGACGAACACTGAAGCTTTCTTT.

This clonotype appeared many times. V usage is TRBV2 and J usage is TRBJ2-5; D not certain. This CDR3 is 15 amino acids long. Trimming cost V 4 bases and J 1 base, with 13 bases left between them. Germline V gives CDR1 SNHLY, CDR2 FYNNEI. The chain's CDR3 is CASSGIAGFQETQYF. CDR3 bases: TGTGCCAGCAGTGGTATAGCAGGATTCCAAGAGACCCAGTACTTC.